The rows below give T cell receptor beta chains drawn from one sample of a study of blood T cells in healthy people across ages. From the 5' RACE reads, TCRdb called clonotypes with MiXCR, one entry per CDR3 protein. Here the sample spans hundreds of thousands of distinct CDR3 sequences, around 45% being singletons. The sequenced material came from blood. The receptors originated from a man aged 55 to 69 in good health. CDR3s include the opening cysteine and the closing phenylalanine or tryptophan. The D gene is left open where the match is weak. Clone sizes are given selectively: once, few, many, or a class where the clone is expanded.

V	D	size	J	DNA	CDR3
TRBV2	.	.	TRBJ1-5	TGTGCCAGCAGTGAAGCGCTTGGGAATCAGCCCCAGCATTTT	CASSEALGNQPQHF
TRBV20-1	TRBD1	.	TRBJ1-4	TGCAGTGCTACGGAGGGGGCGGGGGAAAAACTGTTTTTT	CSATEGAGEKLFF
TRBV4-1	.	few	TRBJ2-3	TGCGCCAGCAGCCCCGTCAGGGAGACAGATACGCAGTATTTT	CASSPVRETDTQYF
TRBV7-2	.	.	TRBJ2-6	TGTGCCAGCAGTCCTTTCCTTCGACAGGCAGCTCCCTCTGGGGCCAACGTCCTGACTTTC	CASSPFLRQAAPSGANVLTF
TRBV20-1	.	.	TRBJ2-1	TGCAGTGCTCCACGACCTGGCGGAGGGGGCAGCGAGCAGTTCTTC	CSAPRPGGGGSEQFF
TRBV6-5	TRBD1	.	TRBJ2-1	TGTGCCAGCAGAGAAGGGACAGGATTCTACAATGAGCAGTTCTTC	CASREGTGFYNEQFF
TRBV28	TRBD1	.	TRBJ2-7	TGTGCCAGCAGTTTGGGCAGGGGGCGCGACAATGAGCAGTACTTC	CASSLGRGRDNEQYF
TRBV20-1	.	few	TRBJ2-5	TGCAGTGCTAGAGATCTGGGGGGCCGGCAGACCCAGTACTTC	CSARDLGGRQTQYF
TRBV6-1	TRBD1	few	TRBJ2-7	TGTGCCAGCAGTCCCAAAGTACCTAGGACAGGCAGCTCCTACGAGCAGTACTTC	CASSPKVPRTGSSYEQYF
TRBV3-1	.	once	TRBJ2-7	TGTGTCAGCAGCCGCGGGGCCCAGTACGAGCAGTACTTC	CVSSRGAQYEQYF
TRBV3-1	.	once	TRBJ1-5	TGTGCCAGCAGCCCTGGGACGGGGGGCGAACAGCCCCAGCATTTT	CASSPGTGGEQPQHF
TRBV5-1	.	few	TRBJ2-7	TGCGCCAGCAGTGCTGCGGGACAGACCAACGAGCAGTACTTC	CASSAAGQTNEQYF
TRBV7-2	.	.	TRBJ2-2	TGTGCCAGCAGCTTAAAGGGTCTCGGCACCGGGGAGCTGTTTTTT	CASSLKGLGTGELFF